This T cell receptor (beta chain) is from a study of Ad26.COV2.S vaccination and SARS-CoV-2 variants. Treatment given: 19 received Ad26.COV2.S at low or high dose, single or two shots; about 5 received placebo; per-sample allocation not given. Collection of the samples took place on day 63 after the first injection of vaccine or placebo. Germline loops: CDR1 SGHTA, CDR2 FQGTGA. The CDR3 loop spans 17 amino acids. Trimming left V 1 base short and J 0 bases short, with 13 bases between. TCRdb keeps only in-frame clones here, not all; method: immunoSEQ multiplex PCR. The data hold about 320,000 clones, with roughly 80% observed a single time.

The sequence was collected from a person between 18 and 60 years old who received the Ad26.COV2.S COVID-19 vaccine or a placebo. The chain carries TRBV7-3 and TRBJ1-3; possible D gene TRBD1, 5 bases. Sample: peripheral blood, taken in a trial of Ad26.COV2.S vaccine versus placebo. The CDR3 reads CASSLMSGADSGNTIYF. CDR3 coding DNA: TGTGCCAGCAGCTTAATGTCCGGGGCAGACTCTGGAAACACCATATATTTT.